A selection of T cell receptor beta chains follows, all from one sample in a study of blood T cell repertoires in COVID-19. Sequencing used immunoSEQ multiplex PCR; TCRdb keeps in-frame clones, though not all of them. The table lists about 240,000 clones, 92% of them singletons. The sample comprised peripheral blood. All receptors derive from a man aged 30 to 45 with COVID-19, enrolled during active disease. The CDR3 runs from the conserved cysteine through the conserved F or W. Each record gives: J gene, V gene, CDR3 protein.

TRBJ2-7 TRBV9 CASSVGGQSYEQYF
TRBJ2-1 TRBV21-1 CASRQYNEQFF
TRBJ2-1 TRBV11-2 CASSWTSGPQRQSNEQFF
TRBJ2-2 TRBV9 CASSRSGGQNTGELFF
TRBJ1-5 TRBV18 CASSEGLSNQPQHF
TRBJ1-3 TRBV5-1 CASSLQGSGNTIYF
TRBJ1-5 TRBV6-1 CASSDPSSNQPQHF
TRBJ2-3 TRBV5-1 CASSATGWTDTQYF
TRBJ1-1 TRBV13 CASSSALRSKTEAFF
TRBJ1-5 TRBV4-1 CASSRVLGQGQGQPQHF
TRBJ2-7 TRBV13 CASSAGGEQYF